This T cell receptor (beta chain) was recorded in a study of T cell responses to AZD1222 COVID-19 vaccine. Study observations and caveats: Of the AZD1222 recipients, only 5 to 7 were seropositive at baseline. Donor demographics were predominantly white British with a female majority; clonal diversity may be underestimated.

This CDR3 has 12 residues. Trimming took off 10 bases at V and 8 bases at J, with 12 bases between the two ends. CDR1 and CDR2 from the germline V gene are MNHEY and SVGAGI. Profiled with immunoSEQ multiplex PCR; TCRdb holds only in-frame clones, not every one. The sample carries 100,000 or so clones, approximately 86% recorded once. To note about this clone: Antigen specificity is unknown.

The sample in question was peripheral blood, obtained on day 0 of AZD1222 vaccination. The V call is TRBV6-5, the J call TRBJ1-6, with a possible D match to TRBD1 (5 bases). The origin of this receptor is an adult in good health. In DNA form, the CDR3 reads TGTGCCACCCGGGACGCCTATTCACCCCTCCACTTT. It is translated as CATRDAYSPLHF.